This T cell receptor (beta chain) was sequenced for a study of T cell repertoires in cytomegalovirus infection. Looking at the study overall: CMV epitopes used comprised recently identified HLA-C-restricted ones and well-studied HLA-B-restricted ones. It can be stated that public TCR beta signatures indicated CMV infection as well as a matching HLA type. Study-wide findings and caveats: There were HLA-C-restricted CMV-specific TCR beta clonotypes dominating the ex vivo response. Cumulative public TCR beta family frequency identified CMV carriers with the relevant HLA.

This clonotype was seen once. No antigen is known for it. In TCRdb, the reads were re-called with MiXCR into one record per CDR3 protein. The data hold around 200,000 distinct CDR3 sequences, with 30% to 45% observed a single time. Germline loops: CDR1 DFQATT, CDR2 SNEGSKA (reference sequence). Losses at the gene ends were 6 bases for V and 0 bases for J; bases not matched to a gene: 6. The CDR3 extends over 15 amino acids. J is TRBJ1-5 and V is TRBV20-1, with TRBD1 identical over 9 bases. The clonotype was recovered from a human donor in good health (CMV status not recorded). Some clones in this sample may be carry-over from other donors' samples. The source material was CD8+ T cells from cultured PBMCs, sampled from culture after CMV antigen stimulation. CDR3 nucleotide sequence: TGCAGTGCGCCGGACAGGGGATATAGCAATCAGCCCCAGCATTTT. Translated, it gives CSAPDRGYSNQPQHF.